These 28 T cell receptor beta chains were sequenced from one sample in a study of PD-1 blockade in classical Hodgkin lymphoma. The time point here: cycle 4 day 1 (C4D1), after six to seven weeks of nivolumab. Brentuximab vedotin exposure varied among the patients, all of whom had relapsed after autologous stem cell transplantation. Produced via immunoSEQ multiplex PCR; TCRdb's table is partial and in-frame only. The sample lists some 90,000 clones; 78% were seen once. Sequences were derived from peripheral blood mononuclear cells (PBMCs), sampled before the fourth cycle of nivolumab. The receptors derive from a human donor with classical Hodgkin lymphoma.

The chain is built from TRBV7-6 and TRBJ2-3, with 12 positions matching TRBD2. After removal of 5 bases from V and 4 bases from J, the junction contained 4 bases not matched to a gene. Looked up from germline, CDR1 is SGHVS and CDR2 is FNYEAQ. This CDR3 has 15 residues. CDR3 amino acids: CASSPSGGGSDTQYF. In DNA, the CDR3 is TGTGCCAGCAGCCCTAGCGGGGGGGGATCAGATACGCAGTATTTT.

The chain has TRBV19 and TRBJ1-5, with 7 bases matching TRBD1. V dropped 3 bases and J dropped 3; count of bases not matched to a gene: 11. Germline-derived CDR1 and CDR2 are LNHDA and SQIVND (reference sequence). The CDR3 is made up of 17 amino acids. This chain's CDR3 is CASSMAGGHVLNQPQHF. The CDR3 DNA sequence: TGTGCCAGTAGTATGGCAGGGGGACATGTCCTCAATCAGCCCCAGCATTTT. The whole variable domain, remainder taken from reference TRBV19 and TRBJ1-5, is DGGITQSPKYLFRKEGQNVTLSCEQNLNHDAMYWYRQDPGQGLRLIYYSQIVNDFQKGDIAEGYSVSREKKESFPLTVTSAQKNPTAFYLCASSMAGGHVLNQPQHFGDGTRLSIL.

This chain joins TRBV7-9 and TRBJ1-3; 8 positions agree with TRBD1. CDR3 size: 15 residues. Germline loops: CDR1 SEHNR, CDR2 FQNEAQ (reference sequence). V lost 5 bases and J lost 4; bases outside the gene matches: 7. The CDR3 reads CASSHAGGLGNTIYF. Written as DNA, the CDR3 is TGTGCCAGCAGCCACGCAGGGGGCCTGGGAAACACCATATATTTT. The full variable domain, in which reference TRBV7-9 and TRBJ1-3 provide the parts outside the CDR3, is DTGVSQNPRHKITKRGQNVTFRCDPISEHNRLYWYRQTLGQGPEFLTYFQNEAQLEKSRLLSDRFSAERPKGSFSTLEIQRTEQGDSAMYLCASSHAGGLGNTIYFGEGSWLTVV.

V usage is TRBV7-9 and J usage is TRBJ1-5; 9 bases line up with TRBD1. With 5 bases clipped from V and 4 bases from J, the junction kept 6 bases outside the gene matches. Per the germline V gene, CDR1 is SEHNR and CDR2 is FQNEAQ (reference sequence). This CDR3 is built from 15 residues. As DNA, the CDR3 is TGTGCCAGCAGCGTCTCCGGGACAGGGAATCAGCCCCAGCATTTT. This sequence encodes CASSVSGTGNQPQHF.

CDR3 sequence reads: CASGSLAGRLYEQYF. The DNA of the CDR3 is TGTGCCAGCGGATCATTAGCGGGAAGGTTGTACGAGCAGTACTTC. The genes are TRBV27 and TRBJ2-7, with 8 bases identical to TRBD2. After removal of 8 bases from V and 4 bases from J, the junction contained 13 bases not matched to a gene. There are 15 residues in the CDR3. Looked up from germline, CDR1 is MNHEY and CDR2 is SMNVEV (reference sequence).

This chain joins TRBV29-1 and TRBJ2-7; weak D call: TRBD2 (7 bases). The CDR3 has 16 amino acids. Trimming stripped 1 base from V and 0 bases from J, with 16 bases between. The germline CDR1 and CDR2 sequences are SQVTM and ANQGSEA. The CDR3 bases are TGCAGCGTTGAAGCGGCGGGGGCTAGGAGCTCCTACGAGCAGTACTTC. It yields the protein CSVEAAGARSSYEQYF.

The V call is TRBV28, the J call TRBJ2-1; no firm D call. Germline CDR1 and CDR2: MDHEN and SYDVKM. This CDR3 contains 14 residues. Deletions cut 7 bases from V and 4 bases from J, with 14 bases between. The CDR3 DNA reads as TGTGCCAGCACCCCTAGAAGCCCGTACAATGAGCAGTTCTTC. The encoded protein is CASTPRSPYNEQFF.

The rearrangement joins TRBV5-6 to TRBJ2-7, with D tentatively TRBD1 or TRBD2 (5 bases each). CDR1 is SGHDT, CDR2 YYEEEE, per germline. Trimming pared 4 bases from V and 2 bases from J, leaving 16 bases between. This CDR3 is built from 15 residues. CDR3 in DNA: TGTGCCAGCAGCCCCAACGTGGGGGAAGCCTACGAGCAGTACTTC. Encoded protein: CASSPNVGEAYEQYF.

J is TRBJ2-3 and V is TRBV28; 10 bases agree with TRBD2. Germline V gene data show CDR1 as MDHEN and CDR2 as SYDVKM. The CDR3 has 13 amino acids. V shed 8 bases and J 6 bases; nucleotides not matched to a gene: 5. In nucleotides, the CDR3 is TGTGCCAGCGCTAGCGGGAGTGTCGATACGCAGTATTTT. This encodes CASASGSVDTQYF.

The chain is built from TRBV6-6 and TRBJ1-4; 7 nucleotides match TRBD1. In germline, CDR1 is MNHNY, CDR2 SVGAGI (reference sequence). The V segment lost 0 bases and the J segment 4 bases; nucleotides outside the gene matches: 2. The CDR3 consists of 15 residues. The CDR3: CASSYSRGVNEKLFF. CDR3 nucleotide sequence: TGTGCCAGCAGTTACTCCAGGGGGGTTAATGAAAAACTGTTTTTT.

V and J are TRBV7-9 and TRBJ2-7, with 13 bases matching TRBD2. V trimming: 4 bases; J trimming: 0 bases; junction bases outside the gene matches: 9. The germline V gene encodes CDR1 SEHNR and CDR2 FQNEAQ (reference sequence). This CDR3 region has 18 residues. The DNA of the CDR3 is TGTGCCAGCAGCTCCCCGGGACTAGCGGGATTCCTCTCCTACGAGCAGTACTTC. The encoded protein is CASSSPGLAGFLSYEQYF.

The chain couples TRBV6-5 to TRBJ1-1; D gene uncertain. This CDR3 contains 15 residues. V dropped 1 base and J dropped 3 bases, with 12 bases sitting between them. Germline lookup yields CDR1 MNHEY and CDR2 SVGAGI. CDR3 protein: CASSYYGSGDTEAFF. CDR3 sequence (DNA): TGTGCCAGCAGTTACTACGGCAGCGGGGACACTGAAGCTTTCTTT.

V gene TRBV7-9 combines with J gene TRBJ2-7; weak D call: TRBD1 (6 bases). The germline gives CDR1 SEHNR, CDR2 FQNEAQ (reference sequence). The CDR3 is 14 residues long. The V and J ends lost 3 bases and 2 bases respectively, with 11 bases between them. CDR3 nucleotides: TGTGCCAGCAGCTTGTCCCGACAGGCCTACGAGCAGTACTTC. This codes for CASSLSRQAYEQYF. Filled out from reference TRBV7-9 and TRBJ2-7, the complete variable domain reads DTGVSQNPRHKITKRGQNVTFRCDPISEHNRLYWYRQTLGQGPEFLTYFQNEAQLEKSRLLSDRFSAERPKGSFSTLEIQRTEQGDSAMYLCASSLSRQAYEQYFGPGTRLTVT.

The chain is built from TRBV19 and TRBJ1-2, with 7 bases aligning to TRBD1. CDR1 is LNHDA, CDR2 SQIVND, per germline (reference sequence). CDR3 length: 12 residues. J lost 7 bases, V lost 11 bases, and 10 bases had no gene match. The CDR3 sequence: CAGTSGGSGYTF. The CDR3 nucleotides read TGTGCCGGGACCTCAGGGGGGTCTGGCTACACCTTC.

The chain carries TRBV10-3 and TRBJ2-7; maybe TRBD1 (6 bases). V was shortened by 4 bases and J by 4 bases, with 14 bases between the two germline ends. The CDR3 consists of 14 residues. Germline CDR1 ENHRY, CDR2 SYGVKD. CDR3 DNA sequence: TGTGCCATCAGTGGGACAGATGACAATTACGAGCAGTACTTC. Protein sequence: CAISGTDDNYEQYF.

The chain carries TRBV9 and TRBJ2-2, with no clear D. Trimming cost V 0 bases and J 4 bases, with 10 bases left between them. In germline, CDR1 is SGDLS, CDR2 YYNGEE. This CDR3 comprises 15 residues. The CDR3 nucleotides are TGTGCCAGCAGCGTAGGTTCCCGGCCCACCGGGGAGCTGTTTTTT. Its protein product is CASSVGSRPTGELFF.

This chain uses TRBV19 with TRBJ1-1; a possible D gene is TRBD1 (5 bases). CDR3 length: 14 residues. Trimming shortened V by 1 base and J by 7 bases, and 13 bases separated the two germline ends. Germline CDR1 LNHDA, CDR2 SQIVND (reference sequence). Here the CDR3 DNA reads TGTGCCAGTAGTATAGCCTTAGGGACGTATGAAGCTTTCTTT. It yields the protein CASSIALGTYEAFF. Together with reference TRBV19 and TRBJ1-1, the CDR3 gives the full variable domain: DGGITQSPKYLFRKEGQNVTLSCEQNLNHDAMYWYRQDPGQGLRLIYYSQIVNDFQKGDIAEGYSVSREKKESFPLTVTSAQKNPTAFYLCASSIALGTYEAFFGQGTRLTVV.

This chain links TRBV6-1 with TRBJ1-2, with TRBD1 identical over 7 bases. J lost 8 bases, V lost 1 base, and 4 bases had no gene match. The CDR3 is made up of 13 amino acids. Germline V gene lookup returns CDR1 MNHNS and CDR2 SASEGT. In DNA, the CDR3 is TGTGCCAGCAGTGAAGGGAGAGGGGGCGGCTACACCTTC. Protein product: CASSEGRGGGYTF.

The CDR3 sequence: CASNMESNQPQHF. CDR3 DNA sequence: TGTGCCAGCAATATGGAAAGCAATCAGCCCCAGCATTTT. The chain uses TRBV2 and TRBJ1-5; D remains unclear. The ends were cut back, 7 bases at V and 1 base at J, with 8 bases in the middle. Germline loops: CDR1 SNHLY, CDR2 FYNNEI. The CDR3 consists of 13 residues.

The table lists this clone with a count of one. The DNA for the CDR3 is TGTGCCAGCAGTGAGTTTATGGGCTCCTACGAGCAGTACTTC. Translated: CASSEFMGSYEQYF. V is TRBV6-1 and J is TRBJ2-7, with D unresolved. Trimming took 3 bases from V and 0 from J, leaving 9 bases between them. Germline CDR1 reads MNHNS; CDR2 reads SASEGT. There are 14 residues in the CDR3.

This clone was found a few times. The chain is built from TRBV7-9 and TRBJ1-6, with unresolved D. V dropped 1 base and J dropped 10 bases, with 11 bases sitting between them. The CDR3 contains 14 residues. CDR1 is SEHNR, CDR2 FQNEAQ, per germline (reference sequence). The CDR3 region has the DNA TGTGCCAGCAGCTTAGGTCAAGCTTTATCACCCCTCCACTTT. Translating gives CASSLGQALSPLHF.

Concerning this clone: The same CDR3 can be traced to other DNA sequences in this sample. The chain uses TRBV5-1 and TRBJ2-5; D not certain. Trimming shortened V by 0 bases and J by 4 bases, and 7 bases separated the two germline ends. Looked up from germline, CDR1 is SGHRS and CDR2 is YFSETQ. The CDR3 consists of 13 residues. The CDR3 spells CASSLGTRETQYF. The CDR3 region has the DNA TGCGCCAGCAGCTTGGGCACCCGAGAGACCCAGTACTTC.

The chain couples TRBV6-5 to TRBJ2-3; D is possibly TRBD1 (5 bases). CDR1 is MNHEY, CDR2 SVGAGI, per germline. This CDR3 has 14 amino acids. V lost 2 bases, J lost 2 bases, and 8 bases lay in between. CDR3 amino acids: CASSYQGFTDTQYF. CDR3 nucleotides: TGTGCCAGCAGTTACCAGGGATTCACAGATACGCAGTATTTT.

The CDR3 nucleotides read TGTGCCAGCAGCTTTTGGGGGCTCCGGCCGGGACATAATGAAAAACTGTTTTTT. Amino acids: CASSFWGLRPGHNEKLFF. This chain joins TRBV7-3 and TRBJ1-4; possible D gene TRBD1, 6 bases. Trimming removed 3 bases at V and 4 bases at J, with 21 bases between. CDR1 and CDR2 from the germline V gene are SGHTA and FQGTGA. This CDR3 comprises 18 residues.

The rearrangement links TRBV4-2 to TRBJ1-3; the D gene is possibly TRBD1 (5 bases). Trimming removed 1 base at V and 4 bases at J, with 14 bases between. Germline-derived CDR1 and CDR2 are LGHNA and YNFKEQ. This CDR3 contains 16 residues. DNA of the CDR3: TGTGCCAGCAGCCAAGGTCGCGGTAGGGACGGAAACACCATATATTTT. It specifies CASSQGRGRDGNTIYF.

This sequence joins TRBV6-5 and TRBJ1-2, with D tentatively TRBD1 (5 bases). Trimming cost V 4 bases and J 4 bases, with 10 bases left between them. The length of the CDR3 is 13 residues. Germline V gives CDR1 MNHEY, CDR2 SVGAGI. Here the CDR3 DNA reads TGTGCCAGCAGTTTGGGGACTTTCTATGGCTACACCTTC. Translating it yields CASSLGTFYGYTF.

CDR3 nucleotide sequence: TGTGCCATCACTAGCGGGAGTGCTGGGAATGAGCAGTTCTTC. It encodes CAITSGSAGNEQFF. The chain carries TRBV10-3 and TRBJ2-1; the match to TRBD2 covers 10 bases. V dropped 7 bases and J dropped 7; count of bases not matched to a gene: 7. The CDR3 extends over 14 amino acids. Germline CDR1 ENHRY, CDR2 SYGVKD.

The rearrangement uses TRBV19 and TRBJ2-7, with D maybe TRBD2 (6 bases). Germline CDR1 and CDR2: LNHDA and SQIVND (reference sequence). The CDR3 totals 12 residues. The ends were cut back, 6 bases at V and 0 bases at J, with 6 bases in the middle. CDR3 coding DNA: TGTGCCAGTAGGGACTACTCCTACGAGCAGTACTTC. This encodes CASRDYSYEQYF. Together with reference TRBV19 and TRBJ2-7, the CDR3 gives the full variable domain: DGGITQSPKYLFRKEGQNVTLSCEQNLNHDAMYWYRQDPGQGLRLIYYSQIVNDFQKGDIAEGYSVSREKKESFPLTVTSAQKNPTAFYLCASRDYSYEQYFGPGTRLTVT.